A single TCR beta chain is shown here with its context. An end of the junction does not agree with germline; a read error may underlie this. The data were obtained in a study of control samples from healthy donors and cancer patients. Only in-frame clones appear in the TCRdb table, and some are missing; sequencing was by immunoSEQ multiplex PCR. The data hold 70,000 or so clones, with over 75% observed a single time. This CDR3 spans 17 amino acids. Germline assignment: CDR1 MDHEN and CDR2 SYDVKM. Sequencing was carried out using blood. The receptor was derived from a man between 50 and 59 years old in good health. V and J are TRBV28 and TRBJ2-4; no clear D. The CDR3 region has the DNA TGTGCCAGAAGTTTACCCGGATACTCTATGGCCAAAAACATTCAGTACTTC. It codes for CARSLPGYSMAKNIQYF.